This is a list of T cell receptor beta chains from one sample in a study of blood T cells in healthy people across ages. Via MiXCR, TCRdb re-called the 5' RACE reads, giving one row per CDR3 protein. This table has about 1,500,000 distinct CDR3 sequences, about 43% appearing once. Sequencing was carried out using blood. These receptors were collected from a woman under 30 in good health. Each CDR3 is given with its conserved first and last residue. Fields, in order: J gene, clone size, V gene, CDR3 length, D gene, CDR3 protein, CDR3 DNA. The D gene is left open where the match is weak. Some rows have no size entry. The others give once, few or many, or a class for an expanded clone.

J: TRBJ1-1
size: -
V: TRBV7-2
length: 16
D: -
CDR3: CASSLGWQGWNTEAFF
DNA: TGTGCCAGCAGCTTAGGGTGGCAGGGCTGGAACACTGAAGCTTTCTTT

J: TRBJ2-7
size: -
V: TRBV12-3/TRBV12-4
length: 13
D: TRBD1
CDR3: CASSTDRTYEQYF
DNA: TGTGCCAGCAGCACGGACAGGACCTACGAGCAGTACTTC

J: TRBJ2-1
size: few
V: TRBV7-8
length: 15
D: -
CDR3: CASSSSPRGRNEQFF
DNA: TGTGCCAGCAGCTCTAGTCCTCGAGGGAGAAATGAGCAGTTCTTC

J: TRBJ2-7
size: few
V: TRBV28
length: 16
D: -
CDR3: CASIGESARSRDEQYF
DNA: TGTGCCAGCATCGGGGAGTCGGCCCGCTCTCGAGACGAGCAGTACTTC

J: TRBJ2-7
size: -
V: TRBV7-9
length: 15
D: -
CDR3: CASSVFKTSNYEQYF
DNA: TGTGCCAGCAGCGTCTTTAAGACTAGTAACTACGAGCAGTACTTC

J: TRBJ2-5
size: few
V: TRBV5-1
length: 12
D: -
CDR3: CASSDPPETQYF
DNA: TGCGCCAGCAGCGACCCTCCAGAGACCCAGTACTTC

J: TRBJ1-1
size: -
V: TRBV5-1
length: 16
D: -
CDR3: CASSLAKGGKNTEAFF
DNA: TGCGCCAGCAGCTTGGCCAAGGGAGGAAAGAACACTGAAGCTTTCTTT

J: TRBJ2-7
size: -
V: TRBV20-1
length: 13
D: TRBD1
CDR3: CSASGDSAYEQYF
DNA: TGCAGTGCTAGTGGGGACAGTGCCTACGAGCAGTACTTC

J: TRBJ2-3
size: few
V: TRBV10-3
length: 13
D: -
CDR3: CAISEAEGDTQYF
DNA: TGTGCCATCAGTGAGGCAGAGGGAGATACGCAGTATTTT

J: TRBJ1-2
size: once
V: TRBV3-1
length: 14
D: -
CDR3: CASSQDQGNSGYTF
DNA: TGTGCCAGCAGCCAAGACCAGGGTAATAGTGGCTACACCTTC

J: TRBJ2-6
size: -
V: TRBV29-1
length: 17
D: -
CDR3: CSVVDTGFRSGANVLTF
DNA: TGCAGCGTTGTAGACACAGGGTTTCGCTCTGGGGCCAACGTCCTGACTTTC

J: TRBJ2-7
size: many
V: TRBV7-2
length: 14
D: -
CDR3: CASSRQFGGYEQYF
DNA: TGTGCCAGCAGCCGCCAATTTGGGGGCTACGAGCAGTACTTC

J: TRBJ2-3
size: many
V: TRBV10-3
length: 11
D: -
CDR3: CAISDGDTQYF
DNA: TGTGCCATCAGTGATGGGGATACGCAGTATTTT

J: TRBJ2-1
size: few
V: TRBV12-3/TRBV12-4
length: 13
D: -
CDR3: CASSGGRWVEQFF
DNA: TGTGCCAGCAGTGGGGGTAGATGGGTTGAGCAGTTCTTC

J: TRBJ1-1
size: -
V: TRBV12-3/TRBV12-4
length: 11
D: -
CDR3: CASKSGTGAFF
DNA: TGTGCCAGCAAATCGGGAACAGGAGCTTTCTTT

J: TRBJ2-7
size: -
V: TRBV12-3/TRBV12-4
length: 11
D: -
CDR3: CASSLLHEQYF
DNA: TGTGCCAGCAGTTTGCTCCACGAGCAGTACTTC

J: TRBJ1-2
size: -
V: TRBV12-3/TRBV12-4
length: 11
D: -
CDR3: CATTLGCGYTF
DNA: TGTGCCACCACATTAGGGTGTGGCTACACCTTC

J: TRBJ2-2
size: -
V: TRBV10-3
length: 15
D: -
CDR3: CAIRKGTENTGELFF
DNA: TGTGCCATCAGAAAAGGGACGGAGAACACCGGGGAGCTGTTTTTT

J: TRBJ2-1
size: -
V: TRBV20-1
length: 15
D: TRBD2
CDR3: CSARGGRIPYNEQFF
DNA: TGCAGTGCTAGGGGCGGGAGAATCCCCTACAATGAGCAGTTCTTC

J: TRBJ2-6
size: once
V: TRBV6-6
length: 16
D: -
CDR3: CASSRQMLTGANVLTF
DNA: TGTGCCAGCAGTCGGCAGATGCTAACTGGGGCCAACGTCCTGACTTTC

J: TRBJ2-7
size: -
V: TRBV4-1
length: 15
D: TRBD1
CDR3: CASSQGGTGTDEQYF
DNA: TGCGCCAGCAGCCAAGGGGGGACAGGGACCGACGAGCAGTACTTC

J: TRBJ1-2
size: -
V: TRBV2
length: 13
D: -
CDR3: CGGCRRVQDGYTF
DNA: TGTGGGGGTTGCCGCAGGGTTCAGGATGGCTACACCTTC

J: TRBJ2-2
size: few
V: TRBV11-3
length: 17
D: TRBD2
CDR3: CASSLGLAGANTGELFF
DNA: TGTGCCAGCAGCTTAGGACTAGCGGGGGCCAACACCGGGGAGCTGTTTTTT

J: TRBJ2-3
size: few
V: TRBV5-1
length: 14
D: -
CDR3: CASSMTRVPDTQYF
DNA: TGCGCCAGCAGCATGACTAGGGTTCCAGATACGCAGTATTTT

J: TRBJ2-7
size: -
V: TRBV12-3/TRBV12-4
length: 13
D: -
CDR3: CASSSGTPNEQYF
DNA: TGTGCCAGCAGTTCAGGGACACCGAACGAGCAGTACTTC

J: TRBJ2-1
size: -
V: TRBV2
length: 14
D: TRBD2
CDR3: CASTVAGGPYEQFF
DNA: TGTGCCAGCACCGTAGCGGGAGGGCCGTATGAGCAGTTCTTC

J: TRBJ1-5
size: -
V: TRBV3-1
length: 17
D: TRBD1
CDR3: CASSQAGTGEFGQPQHF
DNA: TGTGCCAGCAGCCAAGCCGGGACAGGGGAGTTCGGTCAGCCCCAGCATTTT

J: TRBJ2-6
size: -
V: TRBV7-2
length: 17
D: -
CDR3: CASSLQGTGRGANVLTF
DNA: TGTGCCAGCAGCTTACAGGGGACGGGGAGAGGGGCCAACGTCCTGACTTTC

J: TRBJ2-7
size: -
V: TRBV5-1
length: 15
D: -
CDR3: CASSAGQPILYEQYF
DNA: TGCGCCAGCAGCGCGGGACAGCCGATCCTCTACGAGCAGTACTTC

J: TRBJ2-3
size: few
V: TRBV6-5
length: 18
D: -
CDR3: CASSYMPPVLTSTDTQYF
DNA: TGTGCCAGCAGTTACATGCCGCCAGTTTTAACTAGCACAGATACGCAGTATTTT

J: TRBJ2-3
size: few
V: TRBV6-6
length: 14
D: -
CDR3: CASSYTIAADTQYF
DNA: TGTGCCAGCAGTTACACGATCGCGGCAGATACGCAGTATTTT

J: TRBJ2-7
size: once
V: TRBV28
length: 15
D: TRBD2
CDR3: CASRKTSGAYNEQYF
DNA: TGTGCCAGCAGGAAGACTAGCGGGGCTTACAATGAGCAGTACTTC

J: TRBJ1-2
size: few
V: TRBV10-2
length: 12
D: -
CDR3: CASSGVNYGYTF
DNA: TGCGCCAGCAGTGGCGTTAACTATGGCTACACCTTC

J: TRBJ2-6
size: -
V: TRBV28
length: 16
D: -
CDR3: CASSLYRTSGANVLTF
DNA: TGTGCCAGCAGTTTATACAGGACGTCTGGGGCCAACGTCCTGACTTTC

J: TRBJ2-4
size: few
V: TRBV20-1
length: 14
D: -
CDR3: CSASRTDAKNIQYF
DNA: TGCAGTGCTAGCAGGACTGATGCCAAAAACATTCAGTACTTC

J: TRBJ2-3
size: few
V: TRBV5-7
length: 14
D: -
CDR3: CASSLAGNPDTQYF
DNA: TGTGCCAGCAGCTTGGCTGGGAACCCCGATACGCAGTATTTT

J: TRBJ2-7
size: few
V: TRBV12-3/TRBV12-4
length: 15
D: TRBD2
CDR3: CASAGLAFSSYEQYF
DNA: TGTGCCAGCGCTGGACTAGCGTTTAGCTCCTACGAGCAGTACTTC

J: TRBJ2-2
size: -
V: TRBV7-9
length: 11
D: -
CDR3: CASSSARELFF
DNA: TGTGCCAGCAGCAGTGCTCGGGAGCTGTTTTTT

J: TRBJ2-5
size: -
V: TRBV10-3
length: 14
D: TRBD1
CDR3: CAISADRGQETQYF
DNA: TGTGCCATCAGTGCGGACAGGGGGCAAGAGACCCAGTACTTC

J: TRBJ2-1
size: few
V: TRBV4-1
length: 15
D: -
CDR3: CASSKSPREHNEQFF
DNA: TGTGCCAGCAGCAAAAGTCCCCGCGAACACAATGAGCAGTTCTTC

J: TRBJ2-7
size: few
V: TRBV14
length: 13
D: -
CDR3: CASSRPGVNEQYF
DNA: TGTGCCAGCAGCCGACCGGGGGTTAACGAGCAGTACTTC